The T cell receptor (beta chain) under discussion was sequenced for a study of T-cell memory formation after mild COVID-19. Overall study findings and caveats: CD4/CD8 balance characterized clones contracting day 15 to 85, and CD4+ skew characterized later expanders.

Employing constant-segment primers, 5'RACE generated TCR alpha and TCR beta cDNA libraries bearing sample barcodes and UMIs. TCRdb re-analysed the 5' RACE reads in MiXCR, keeping a single row per CDR3 protein. The data show some 320,000 distinct CDR3 sequences, around 15% seen once. V lost 6 bases to trimming and J lost 1 base, with 17 bases between them. CDR3 size: 15 residues. Per the germline V gene, CDR1 is DFQATT and CDR2 is SNEGSKA (reference sequence). Regarding this clonotype: No antigen is known for it.

The rearrangement links TRBV20-1 to TRBJ2-3; D uncertain. The sequenced sample consisted of PBMCs or a T cell subset sorted from them (not recorded which). The receptor was derived from a young man who had mild COVID-19 (a few samples of this study predate the infection). Cell type and time point are not known. This chain's CDR3 is CSAAGRSTGTDTQYF. The DNA of the CDR3 is TGCAGTGCAGCCGGACGGAGCACGGGCACAGATACGCAGTATTTT.